A single sample is the source of the 12 T cell receptor beta chains below, sequenced in a study of cytomegalovirus exposure and HLA in healthy donors (dated by TCRdb to 2016 to 2017). Receptor amplification or capture employed the immunoSEQ multiplex PCR assay. Entries here come from immuneACCESS through TCRdb and include only in-frame sequences with V and J called. Some clones fail to appear in such tables; in the studies checked, an unresolved V gene covers under half of the shortfall, and the cause of the remainder is unknown. The sample has hundreds of thousands of clones on record, about nine tenths of them singletons. Approximately 3.1% of the sample lies in the top ten. Sequencing used PBMCs. The receptor set was obtained from a woman younger than 45 in good health and CMV-seronegative.

The chain joins TRBV5-1 to TRBJ2-7; possibly TRBD1 for D (6 bases). CDR1 is SGHRS and CDR2 is YFSETQ in the germline V gene. The CDR3 loop spans 15 amino acids. The germline V and J ends were trimmed by 4 bases and 4 bases, with 18 bases remaining between them. CDR3: CASSLGPAGAYEQYF. CDR3 sequence (DNA): TGCGCCAGCAGCCTAGGTCCCGCAGGGGCTTACGAGCAGTACTTC.

CDR3 sequence: CTSSQARLEQETQYF. The CDR3, as DNA: TGCACCAGCAGCCAGGCCAGACTGGAGCAAGAGACCCAGTACTTC. The V gene is TRBV1, the J gene TRBJ2-5; TRBD2, the D gene given by the table, was not confirmed from the DNA. TRBV1 is recorded as a pseudogene. This CDR3 contains 15 residues.

The rearrangement uses TRBV18 and TRBJ2-7; tentative D call: TRBD2 (6 bases). The CDR3 is 12 amino acids. The germline V and J ends were trimmed by 6 bases and 9 bases, with 15 bases remaining between them. In germline, CDR1 is KGHSH, CDR2 LQKENI. CDR3 region: CASSRDWLLQYF. CDR3 coding DNA: TGTGCCAGCTCCCGGGACTGGCTGCTGCAGTACTTC. The complete variable domain, with remaining parts taken from reference TRBV18 and TRBJ2-7, reads NAGVMQNPRHLVRRRGQEARLRCSPMKGHSHVYWYRQLPEEGLKFMVYLQKENIIDESGMPKERFSAEFPKEGPSILRIQQVVRGDSAAYFCASSRDWLLQYFGPGTRLTVT.

The chain links TRBV7-9 to TRBJ2-3; 9 nucleotides match TRBD2. V shed 1 base, J shed 2 bases, and the junction held 13 bases outside the gene matches. This CDR3 is built from 19 residues. The V gene's germline CDR1 is SEHNR and CDR2 FQNEAQ (reference sequence). CDR3 in amino acids: CASSLGGGPGTSYTDTQYF. CDR3 coding DNA: TGTGCCAGCAGCTTAGGAGGCGGGCCCGGGACTAGCTACACAGATACGCAGTATTTT.

The V call is TRBV2, the J call TRBJ2-3, with no clear D. V shed 1 base and J shed 6 bases, with 8 bases lying between them. The CDR3 has 13 residues. Germline V gene lookup returns CDR1 SNHLY and CDR2 FYNNEI. This CDR3 reads CASSEVLEDTQYF. For the CDR3, the DNA is TGTGCCAGCAGTGAAGTATTAGAGGATACGCAGTATTTT.

V usage is TRBV6-6 and J usage is TRBJ2-1; TRBD2 matches at 7 bases. This CDR3 has 15 residues. V gave up 2 bases and J gave up 4 bases; unmatched junction bases: 5. CDR1 is MNHNY, CDR2 SVGAGI, per germline (reference sequence). The CDR3 loop is CASSYVASGYNEQFF. CDR3 nucleotide sequence: TGTGCCAGCAGTTACGTGGCTAGCGGATACAATGAGCAGTTCTTC.

The rearrangement uses TRBV5-1 and TRBJ1-2; the D is unclear. The germline CDR1 and CDR2 sequences are SGHRS and YFSETQ. The CDR3 extends over 14 amino acids. Trimming shortened V by 0 bases and J by 8 bases, and 14 bases separated the two germline ends. The CDR3 sequence: CASSLDQGRKGYTF. CDR3 in DNA: TGCGCCAGCAGCTTGGATCAAGGGAGGAAGGGCTACACCTTC.

The V gene is TRBV7-7, the J gene TRBJ2-7, with D possibly matching TRBD2 (6 bases). Per the germline V gene, CDR1 is SSHAT and CDR2 is FNYEAQ (reference sequence). This CDR3 comprises 13 residues. Deletions cut 5 bases from V and 4 bases from J, with 12 bases between. Written as DNA, the CDR3 is TGTGCCAGCAGCCCCCGGGGGTCGTACGAGCAGTACTTC. It codes for CASSPRGSYEQYF.

V and J are TRBV6-5 and TRBJ2-1, with 10 bases matching TRBD2. Germline trimming cut 5 bases from V and 7 bases from J; bases unmatched to any gene: 5. The germline V gene encodes CDR1 MNHEY and CDR2 SVGAGI. The CDR3 is 14 residues long. The DNA of the CDR3 is TGTGCCAGCAGTCAAGCGGGAGGGGGAAATGAGCAGTTCTTC. Amino acid sequence: CASSQAGGGNEQFF.

The V call is TRBV6-1, the J call TRBJ1-3, with no clear D. From germline, CDR1 is MNHNS and CDR2 SASEGT. The V end lost 7 bases, the J end lost 0 bases, and 13 bases lay between the germline ends. CDR3 size: 15 residues. The DNA for the CDR3 is TGTGCCAGCACCCCCACGGTGGACTCTGGAAACACCATATATTTT. Amino acids: CASTPTVDSGNTIYF.

This chain uses TRBV27 with TRBJ2-3; 14 positions agree with TRBD2. V was clipped by 6 bases and J by 3 bases; unmatched bases: 11. CDR3 size: 18 residues. CDR1 is MNHEY, CDR2 SMNVEV, per germline (reference sequence). The CDR3: CASSTPGLAGGRTDTQYF. CDR3 coding DNA: TGTGCCAGCAGCACCCCTGGACTAGCGGGAGGAAGGACAGATACGCAGTATTTT.

The chain uses TRBV2 and TRBJ1-1, with D tentatively TRBD1 (5 bases). The CDR3 consists of 14 residues. CDR1 is SNHLY and CDR2 is FYNNEI in the germline V gene. The V and J ends lost 3 bases and 1 base respectively, with 9 bases between them. The CDR3 loop reads CASSDRDPNTEAFF. For the CDR3, the DNA is TGTGCCAGCAGTGATAGGGACCCGAACACTGAAGCTTTCTTT.